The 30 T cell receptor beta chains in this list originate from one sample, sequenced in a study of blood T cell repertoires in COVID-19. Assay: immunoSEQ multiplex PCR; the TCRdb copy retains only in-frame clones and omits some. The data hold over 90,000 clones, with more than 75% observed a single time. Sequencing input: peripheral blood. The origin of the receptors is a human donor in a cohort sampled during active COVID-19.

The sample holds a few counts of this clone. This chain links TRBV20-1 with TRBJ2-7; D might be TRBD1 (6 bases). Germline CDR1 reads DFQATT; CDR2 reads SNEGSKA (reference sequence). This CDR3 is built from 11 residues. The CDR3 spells CSTRTDYEQYF. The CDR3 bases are TGCAGCACACGGACAGACTACGAGCAGTACTTC.

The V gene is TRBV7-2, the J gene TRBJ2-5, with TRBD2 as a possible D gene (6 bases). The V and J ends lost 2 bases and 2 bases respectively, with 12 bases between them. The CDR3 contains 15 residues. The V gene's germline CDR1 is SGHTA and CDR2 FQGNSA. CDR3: CASSLLGTEQETQYF. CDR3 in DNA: TGTGCCAGCAGCTTACTGGGGACTGAACAAGAGACCCAGTACTTC.

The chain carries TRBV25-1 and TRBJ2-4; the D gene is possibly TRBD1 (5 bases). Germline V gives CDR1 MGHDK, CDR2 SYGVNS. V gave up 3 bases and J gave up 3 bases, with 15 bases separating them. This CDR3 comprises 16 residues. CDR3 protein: CASSDRALNGKNIQYF. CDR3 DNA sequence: TGTGCCAGCAGTGACAGGGCTCTTAATGGCAAAAACATTCAGTACTTC.

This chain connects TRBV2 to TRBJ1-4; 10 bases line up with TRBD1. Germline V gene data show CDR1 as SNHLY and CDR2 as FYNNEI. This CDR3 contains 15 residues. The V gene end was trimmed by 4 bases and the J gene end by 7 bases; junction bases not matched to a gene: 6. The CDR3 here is CASSARQGATEKLFF. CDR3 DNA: TGTGCCAGCAGTGCCCGACAGGGGGCGACTGAAAAACTGTTTTTT.

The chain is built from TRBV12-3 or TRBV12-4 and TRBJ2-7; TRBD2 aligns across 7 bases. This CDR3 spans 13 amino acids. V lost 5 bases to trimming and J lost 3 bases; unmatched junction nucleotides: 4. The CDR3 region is CASSTTSNYEQYF. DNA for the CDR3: TGTGCCAGCAGTACGACTAGCAACTACGAGCAGTACTTC.

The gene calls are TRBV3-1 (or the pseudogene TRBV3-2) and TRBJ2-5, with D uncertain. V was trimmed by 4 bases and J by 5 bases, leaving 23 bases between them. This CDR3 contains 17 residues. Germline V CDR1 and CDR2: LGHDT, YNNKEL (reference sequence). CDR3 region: CASSPPRDNLHGETQYF. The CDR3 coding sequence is TGTGCCAGCAGCCCCCCCCGCGATAACCTCCACGGGGAGACCCAGTACTTC.

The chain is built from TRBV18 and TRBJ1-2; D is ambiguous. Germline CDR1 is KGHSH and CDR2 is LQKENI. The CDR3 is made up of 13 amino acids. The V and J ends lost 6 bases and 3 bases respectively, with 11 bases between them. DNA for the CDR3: TGTGCCAGCTCTCCCTACGGGGACTATGGCTACACCTTC. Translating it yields CASSPYGDYGYTF.

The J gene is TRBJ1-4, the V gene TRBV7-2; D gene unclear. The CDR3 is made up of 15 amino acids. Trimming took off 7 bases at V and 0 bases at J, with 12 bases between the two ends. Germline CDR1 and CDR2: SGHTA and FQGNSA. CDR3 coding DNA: TGTGCCAGCACCCTATCCGGGTCAACTAATGAAAAACTGTTTTTT. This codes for CASTLSGSTNEKLFF.

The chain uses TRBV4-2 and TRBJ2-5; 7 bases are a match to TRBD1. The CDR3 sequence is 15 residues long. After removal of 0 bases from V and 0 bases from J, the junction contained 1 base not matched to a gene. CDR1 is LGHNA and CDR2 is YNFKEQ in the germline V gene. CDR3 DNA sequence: TGTGCCAGCAGCCAAGAGGGACAGAACCAAGAGACCCAGTACTTC. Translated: CASSQEGQNQETQYF.

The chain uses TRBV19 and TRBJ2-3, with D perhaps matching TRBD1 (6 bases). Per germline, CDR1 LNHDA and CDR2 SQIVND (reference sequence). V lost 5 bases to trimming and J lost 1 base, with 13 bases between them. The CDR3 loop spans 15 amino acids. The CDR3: CASSSDSSRTDTQYF. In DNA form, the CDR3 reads TGTGCCAGTAGTTCGGACAGCAGCCGCACAGATACGCAGTATTTT. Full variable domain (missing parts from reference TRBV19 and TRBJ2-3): DGGITQSPKYLFRKEGQNVTLSCEQNLNHDAMYWYRQDPGQGLRLIYYSQIVNDFQKGDIAEGYSVSREKKESFPLTVTSAQKNPTAFYLCASSSDSSRTDTQYFGPGTRLTVL.

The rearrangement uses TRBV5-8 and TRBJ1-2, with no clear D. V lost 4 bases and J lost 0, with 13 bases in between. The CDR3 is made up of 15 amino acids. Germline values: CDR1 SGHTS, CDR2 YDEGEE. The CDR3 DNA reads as TGTGCCAGCAGCCTCCAGCCAGGAACTAACTATGGCTACACCTTC. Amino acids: CASSLQPGTNYGYTF.

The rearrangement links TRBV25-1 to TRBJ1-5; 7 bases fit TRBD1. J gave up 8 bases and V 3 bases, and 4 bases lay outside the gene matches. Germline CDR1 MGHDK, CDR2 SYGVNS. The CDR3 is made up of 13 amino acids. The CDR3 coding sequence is TGTGCCAGCAGTGAGAGGGGGCGTGAGCCCCAGCATTTT. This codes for CASSERGREPQHF.

CDR3 protein: CASSAGTGGDWETQYF. CDR3 nucleotide sequence: TGTGCCAGCAGCGCAGGGACAGGGGGAGATTGGGAGACCCAGTACTTC. The rearrangement uses TRBV9 and TRBJ2-5; TRBD1 aligns across 11 bases. J was trimmed by 5 bases and V by 3 bases; bases with no gene match: 9. The CDR3 has 16 amino acids. Germline V CDR1 and CDR2: SGDLS, YYNGEE.

CDR3: CATSDLLPDSPEETQYF. The CDR3 DNA reads as TGTGCCACCAGTGATTTGCTTCCGGACTCCCCGGAGGAGACCCAGTACTTC. The chain employs TRBV24-1 and TRBJ2-5; TRBD2 is a possible D gene (5 bases). V shed 0 bases and J shed 5 bases, with 18 bases lying between them. Per the germline V gene, CDR1 is KGHDR and CDR2 is SFDVKD. The CDR3 is made up of 17 amino acids.

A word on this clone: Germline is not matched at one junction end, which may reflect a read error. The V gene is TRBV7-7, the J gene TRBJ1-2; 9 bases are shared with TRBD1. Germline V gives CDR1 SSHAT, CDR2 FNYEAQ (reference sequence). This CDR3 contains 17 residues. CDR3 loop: CASSHVGRTGETGGYTF. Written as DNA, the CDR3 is TGTGCTAGCAGCCACGTGGGCCGGACAGGGGAAACAGGGGGCTACACCTTC.

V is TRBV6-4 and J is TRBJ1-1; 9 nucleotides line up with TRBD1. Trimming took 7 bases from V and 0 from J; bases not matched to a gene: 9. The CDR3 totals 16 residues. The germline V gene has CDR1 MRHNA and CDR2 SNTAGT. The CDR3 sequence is CASIGGQGQMNTEAFF. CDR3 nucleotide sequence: TGTGCCAGCATTGGGGGACAGGGCCAAATGAACACTGAAGCTTTCTTT.

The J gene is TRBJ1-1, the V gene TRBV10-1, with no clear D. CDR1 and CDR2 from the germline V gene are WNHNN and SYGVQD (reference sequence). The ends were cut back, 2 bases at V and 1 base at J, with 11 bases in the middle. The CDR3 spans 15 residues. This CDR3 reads CASSEPKPGNTEAFF. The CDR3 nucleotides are TGCGCCAGCAGTGAGCCCAAACCGGGGAACACTGAAGCTTTCTTT.

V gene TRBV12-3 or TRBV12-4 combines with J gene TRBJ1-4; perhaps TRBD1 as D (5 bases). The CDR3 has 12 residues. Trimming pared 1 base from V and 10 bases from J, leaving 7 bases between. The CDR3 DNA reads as TGTGCCAGCAGTTTAGGGGGGGGAAAACTGTTTTTT. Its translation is CASSLGGGKLFF.

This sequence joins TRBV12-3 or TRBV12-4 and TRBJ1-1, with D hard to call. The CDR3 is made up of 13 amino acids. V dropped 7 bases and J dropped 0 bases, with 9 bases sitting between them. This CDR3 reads CASTNRLNTEAFF. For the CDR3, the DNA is TGTGCCAGCACTAACAGATTGAACACTGAAGCTTTCTTT.

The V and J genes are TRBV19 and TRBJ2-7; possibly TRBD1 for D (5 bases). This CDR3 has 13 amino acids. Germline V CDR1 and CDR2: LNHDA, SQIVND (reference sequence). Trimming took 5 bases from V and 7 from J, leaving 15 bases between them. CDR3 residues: CASSSRQSREQYF. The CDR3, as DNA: TGTGCCAGTAGTTCTCGACAGTCTCGGGAGCAGTACTTC.

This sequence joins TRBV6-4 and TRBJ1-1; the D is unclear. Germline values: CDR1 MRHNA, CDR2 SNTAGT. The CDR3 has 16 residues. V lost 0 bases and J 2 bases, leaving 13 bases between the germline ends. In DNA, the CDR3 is TGTGCCAGCAGTGACTCGAGTTGGCGGACTAACACTGAAGCTTTCTTT. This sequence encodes CASSDSSWRTNTEAFF.

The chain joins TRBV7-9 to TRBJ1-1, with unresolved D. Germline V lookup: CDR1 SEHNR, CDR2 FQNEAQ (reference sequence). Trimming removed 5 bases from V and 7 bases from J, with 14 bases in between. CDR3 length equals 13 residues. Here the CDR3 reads CASSPTRRIEAFF. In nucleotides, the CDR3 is TGTGCCAGCAGCCCTACACGGAGGATTGAAGCTTTCTTT.

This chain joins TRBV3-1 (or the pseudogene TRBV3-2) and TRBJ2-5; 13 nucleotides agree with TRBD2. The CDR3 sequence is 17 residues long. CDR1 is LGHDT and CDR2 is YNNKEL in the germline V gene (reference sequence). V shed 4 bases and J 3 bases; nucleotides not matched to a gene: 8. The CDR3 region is CASSLTQTSGGKETQYF. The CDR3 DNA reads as TGTGCCAGCAGCCTCACCCAGACTAGCGGGGGGAAAGAGACCCAGTACTTC.

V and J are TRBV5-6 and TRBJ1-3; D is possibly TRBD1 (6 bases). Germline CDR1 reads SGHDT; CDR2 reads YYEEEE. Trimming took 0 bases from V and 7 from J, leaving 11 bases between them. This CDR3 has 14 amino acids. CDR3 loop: CASSLGTVLNTIYF. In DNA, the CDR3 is TGTGCCAGCAGCTTGGGGACAGTACTGAACACCATATATTTT. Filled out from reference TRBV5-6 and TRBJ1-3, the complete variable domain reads DAGVTQSPTHLIKTRGQQVTLRCSPKSGHDTVSWYQQALGQGPQFIFQYYEEEERQRGNFPDRFSGHQFPNYSSELNVNALLLGDSALYLCASSLGTVLNTIYFGEGSWLTVV.

In DNA form, the CDR3 reads TGTGCCAGCAGCTTGACAGGGGGCAATGAGCAGTTCTTC. It is translated as CASSLTGGNEQFF. The rearrangement links TRBV5-4 to TRBJ2-1; 8 bases map to TRBD1. This CDR3 comprises 13 residues. Per the germline V gene, CDR1 is SGHNT and CDR2 is YYREEE (reference sequence). V shed 1 base and J 6 bases; nucleotides not matched to a gene: 0.

The CDR3 loop reads CASSLPEKRGEQFF. In DNA, the CDR3 is TGTGCCAGCAGCTTACCTGAGAAGAGGGGGGAGCAGTTCTTC. The chain employs TRBV7-3 and TRBJ2-1; TRBD1 is a possible D gene (6 bases). The CDR3 length is 14 residues. The V gene lost 2 bases and the J gene lost 10 bases, with 15 bases spanning the gap. The germline CDR1 and CDR2 sequences are SGHTA and FQGTGA. Looking up the rest from reference TRBV7-3 and TRBJ2-1 gives the full variable domain: GAGVSQTPSNKVTEKGKYVELRCDPISGHTALYWYRQSLGQGPEFLIYFQGTGAADDSGLPNDRFFAVRPEGSVSTLKIQRTERGDSAVYLCASSLPEKRGEQFFGPGTRLTVL.

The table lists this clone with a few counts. The CDR3 nucleotides are TGTGCCAGCAGTGCCGCAGGGATAGGAACCTACGAGCAGTACTTC. It is translated as CASSAAGIGTYEQYF. The genes are TRBV2 and TRBJ2-7; TRBD1 might be the D (5 bases). CDR3 length: 15 residues. Trimming cost V 4 bases and J 2 bases, with 15 bases left between them. Germline lookup yields CDR1 SNHLY and CDR2 FYNNEI.

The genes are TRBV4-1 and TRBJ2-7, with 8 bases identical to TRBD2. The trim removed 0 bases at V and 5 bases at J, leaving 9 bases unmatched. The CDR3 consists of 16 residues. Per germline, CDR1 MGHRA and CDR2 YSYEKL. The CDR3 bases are TGCGCCAGCAGCCAAGATCGGGGGGGCCCTATAGACGAGCAGTACTTC. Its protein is CASSQDRGGPIDEQYF.

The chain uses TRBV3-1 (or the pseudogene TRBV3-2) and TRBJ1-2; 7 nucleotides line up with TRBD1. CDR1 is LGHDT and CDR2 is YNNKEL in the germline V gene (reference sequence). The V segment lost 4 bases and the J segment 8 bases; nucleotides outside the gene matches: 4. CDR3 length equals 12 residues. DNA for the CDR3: TGTGCCAGCAGCCCGAGGGGGCCCGGCTACACCTTC. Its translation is CASSPRGPGYTF.

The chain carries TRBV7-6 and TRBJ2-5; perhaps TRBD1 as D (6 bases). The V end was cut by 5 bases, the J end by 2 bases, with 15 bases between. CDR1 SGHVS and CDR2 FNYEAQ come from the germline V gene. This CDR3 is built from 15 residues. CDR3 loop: CASSRAQGRQETQYF. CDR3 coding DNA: TGTGCCAGCAGCAGAGCTCAGGGGCGTCAAGAGACCCAGTACTTC. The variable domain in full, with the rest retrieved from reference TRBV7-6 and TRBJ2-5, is GAGVSQSPRYKVTKRGQDVALRCDPISGHVSLYWYRQALGQGPEFLTYFNYEAQQDKSGLPNDRFSAERPEGSISTLTIQRTEQRDSAMYRCASSRAQGRQETQYFGPGTRLLVL.